The clone carrying this T cell receptor beta chain was detected ten times or more. No antigen is known for it. This specimen belongs to a study of human T cells and chemical hapten exposure. Study-level information: Diphenylcyclopropenone doses were given weekly to the scalps of patients across the approximately 24-week study.

Study outcomes and limitations: TCRs whose frequency exceeded 1 in 1000 remained the same following DPC sensitization.

Germline V CDR1 and CDR2: SQVTM, ANQGSEA. The CDR3 consists of 12 residues. Trimming pared 3 bases from V and 3 bases from J, leaving 9 bases between. Time point meaning: pre-sensitization, week 0. Sample treatment: therapeutic diphenylcyclopropenone sensitization with weekly scalp DPC. Blood, whole and unfractionated, served as the source for total RNA extraction. In the authors' methods: Approximately 99,000 TCRs per sample was the median, with a range of about 20,000 to 700,000. MiXCR, run by TCRdb on the RACE reads, gives a single entry per CDR3 protein. The V and J calls were not made by the authors but by TCRdb's processing. The sample holds about 260,000 distinct CDR3 sequences; 7.5% to 9% are singletons and the top ten take 2% to 2.5%.

The sequences come from whole blood, collected in connection with sensitization to the hapten diphenylcyclopropenone (DPC). This TCR derives from a woman in her thirties or forties with alopecia areata. Some clones in this sample may be carry-over from other donors' samples. The chain links TRBV29-1 to TRBJ2-7; D gene ambiguous. The CDR3 loop is CSVEGSLYEQYF. Written as DNA, the CDR3 is TGCAGCGTTGAGGGGTCCCTCTACGAGCAGTACTTC.